The next 25 T cell receptor beta chains were all read from a single sample in a study of Graves' ophthalmopathy and Graves' hyperthyroidism. Amplification of TCR beta CDR3 regions used RNA transcripts. HTBI-primed first-round RT-PCR preceded second-round multiplex PCR. TCRdb analysed the multiplex PCR reads with MiXCR anew, one entry per CDR3 protein. The repertoire holds some 370,000 distinct CDR3 sequences, with 15% to 20% as singletons. Sequenced material: peripheral blood. These receptors all come from an adult woman with stable Graves' hyperthyroidism.

The CDR3 spells CASGQGGCEQYF. The CDR3 nucleotides are TGTGCCAGTGGGCAGGGGGGGTGCGAGCAGTACTTC. The V call is TRBV27, the J call TRBJ2-7; tentatively, D is TRBD1 or TRBD2 (7 bases each). Trimming cost V 9 bases and J 6 bases, with 15 bases left between them. Germline CDR1 MNHEY, CDR2 SMNVEV (reference sequence). The CDR3 totals 12 residues.

Here the CDR3 reads CAWTPPGQGAYEQYF. CDR3 DNA: TGTGCCTGGACCCCTCCCGGACAGGGGGCCTACGAGCAGTACTTC. This chain connects TRBV30 to TRBJ2-7; 10 nucleotides match TRBD1. The V gene end was trimmed by 4 bases and the J gene end by 2 bases; junction bases not matched to a gene: 8. The CDR3 totals 15 residues. Looked up from germline, CDR1 is GTSNPN and CDR2 is SVGIG (reference sequence).

As for this clonotype: A much larger clone is a single base away; this may be a read error. The chain couples TRBV7-9 to TRBJ2-5; TRBD1 matches at 8 bases. Germline V gene data show CDR1 as SEHNR and CDR2 as FQNEAQ (reference sequence). This CDR3 comprises 15 residues. DNA of the CDR3: TGTGTCAGCAGCTTAGGGCAGGGGGCTTGGGAGACCCAGTACTTC. As protein: CVSSLGQGAWETQYF.

Details on this clonotype: Its ends do not fully match the called genes, so a read error is possible. The chain joins TRBV12-3 or TRBV12-4 to TRBJ1-3; no firm D call. The CDR3 covers 14 residues. CDR3 sequence (DNA): TGTGCCAGCAGTGCTGGGATAGCTGGAAACACTATATATTTT. Translated: CASSAGIAGNTIYF.

This clonotype was counted many times. The rearrangement joins TRBV9 to TRBJ1-5; D gene unclear. This CDR3 is 15 amino acids long. Trimming shortened V by 4 bases and J by 2 bases, and 13 bases separated the two germline ends. From germline, CDR1 is SGDLS and CDR2 YYNGEE. CDR3 bases: TGTGCCAGCAGCCCCAACGCAGACGGCAATCAGCCCCAGCATTTT. Translated, it gives CASSPNADGNQPQHF.

A few counts support this clonotype. The chain is built from TRBV30 and TRBJ2-7; 7 nucleotides agree with TRBD2. CDR3 length equals 15 residues. V lost 0 bases, J lost 5 bases, and 10 bases stayed unmatched. The germline CDR1 and CDR2 sequences are GTSNPN and SVGIG (reference sequence). CDR3 in amino acids: CAWSVDSRGVHEQYF. CDR3 nucleotide sequence: TGTGCCTGGAGTGTCGACAGCCGGGGGGTCCACGAGCAGTACTTC.

There are many counts of this clonotype. This rearrangement joins TRBV7-9 to TRBJ2-7; D is possibly TRBD1 (6 bases). V gave up 0 bases and J gave up 3 bases, with 9 bases separating them. The CDR3 is 14 amino acids. In germline, CDR1 is SEHNR, CDR2 FQNEAQ (reference sequence). Written as DNA, the CDR3 is TGTGCCAGCAGCTTAGCGGACAGCTACTACGAGCAGTACTTC. As protein: CASSLADSYYEQYF.

The table lists this clonotype with many counts. The chain joins TRBV4-1 to TRBJ1-1; unclear D gene. V was trimmed by 1 base and J by 2 bases, leaving 17 bases between them. This CDR3 region has 17 residues. From germline, CDR1 is MGHRA and CDR2 YSYEKL. CDR3 in DNA: TGCGCCAGCAGCCAAGCACCTATGAGGACGGACAACACTGAAGCTTTCTTT. As protein: CASSQAPMRTDNTEAFF.

This clonotype was observed at least ten times. The CDR3 here is CASRRGLALRVTYEQYF. The CDR3 DNA reads TGTGCCAGCAGGCGGGGACTAGCGCTCCGCGTCACCTACGAGCAGTACTTC. This chain uses TRBV6-2 or TRBV6-3 with TRBJ2-7; 10 nucleotides align to TRBD2. J was trimmed by 2 bases and V by 6 bases; bases with no gene match: 13. Looked up from germline, CDR1 is MNHEY and CDR2 is SVGEGT. This CDR3 has 17 residues.

V gene TRBV28 combines with J gene TRBJ2-5; D assignment may be TRBD1 or TRBD2 (7 bases each). The CDR3 contains 14 residues. In germline, CDR1 is MDHEN, CDR2 SYDVKM. V lost 5 bases to trimming and J lost 9 bases, with 19 bases between them. CDR3 nucleotide sequence: TGTGCCAGCAGTCTCGGAGCAGGGGGGAGGGCCCAGTACTTC. Translated: CASSLGAGGRAQYF.

The chain joins TRBV5-4 to TRBJ1-2; D ambiguous. Germline-derived CDR1 and CDR2 are SGHNT and YYREEE (reference sequence). This CDR3 region has 12 residues. Trimming pared 5 bases from V and 7 bases from J, leaving 12 bases between. This chain's CDR3 is CASRVRQSGYTF. The CDR3 coding sequence is TGTGCCAGCAGAGTTCGCCAAAGTGGCTACACCTTC.

This clonotype was observed many times. The V and J genes are TRBV7-9 and TRBJ1-1, with 8 bases identical to TRBD1. The V gene end was trimmed by 5 bases and the J gene end by 10 bases; junction bases not matched to a gene: 9. This CDR3 has 13 residues. Germline V lookup: CDR1 SEHNR, CDR2 FQNEAQ (reference sequence). The CDR3, as DNA: TGTGCCAGCAGCCCGGACAGGGCGCTAGGAGCTTTCTTT. Protein product: CASSPDRALGAFF.

The gene calls are TRBV6-2 or TRBV6-3 and TRBJ1-1; D possibly corresponds to TRBD1 (6 bases). The CDR3 totals 14 residues. The V gene lost 7 bases and the J gene lost 1 base, with 13 bases spanning the gap. The V gene's germline CDR1 is MNHEY and CDR2 SVGEGT. CDR3 sequence: CASTSGHRNTEAFF. The CDR3 DNA reads TGTGCCAGCACGTCGGGACATCGGAACACTGAAGCTTTCTTT.

This clonotype was detected ten times or more. Germline is not matched at one junction end, which may reflect a read error. The chain couples TRBV7-6 to TRBJ2-7, with TRBD2 matching over 9 bases. The length of the CDR3 is 18 residues. Germline CDR1 reads SGHVS; CDR2 reads FNYEAQ. In nucleotides, the CDR3 is TGTGCCAGCAGCTCGGGGGAGACACGGGGGAAGCGGGAGGCCACGATTATATTC. This sequence encodes CASSSGETRGKREATIIF.

This clonotype came up many times. The chain uses TRBV24-1 and TRBJ1-2, with a tentative D call TRBD1 (5 bases). V shed 7 bases and J shed 3 bases, with 8 bases lying between them. The CDR3 contains 12 residues. CDR1 and CDR2 from the germline V gene are KGHDR and SFDVKD. For the CDR3, the DNA is TGTGCCACCAGGTCGACAGACTATGGCTACACCTTC. Translated: CATRSTDYGYTF.

This clonotype was detected ten times or more. The rearrangement joins TRBV6-2 or TRBV6-3 to TRBJ2-2; D remains ambiguous. This CDR3 has 13 amino acids. Germline V gives CDR1 MNHEY, CDR2 SVGEGT. Trimming removed 6 bases from V and 2 bases from J, with 7 bases in between. The CDR3 DNA is TGTGCCAGCAGCAGGACCAACACCGGGGAGCTGTTTTTT. It is translated as CASSRTNTGELFF.

The gene calls are TRBV6-2 or TRBV6-3 and TRBJ2-2; no definite D call. V was trimmed by 8 bases and J by 5 bases, leaving 15 bases between them. CDR3 length equals 14 residues. Germline V gives CDR1 MNHEY, CDR2 SVGEGT. The DNA for the CDR3 is TGTGCCAGCCGGCCTGAAGTTTTTACCGGGGAGCTGTTTTTT. It translates to CASRPEVFTGELFF.

This clonotype was observed many times. The rearrangement joins TRBV27 to TRBJ2-5, with a weak D call TRBD1 (5 bases). Germline V lookup: CDR1 MNHEY, CDR2 SMNVEV (reference sequence). This CDR3 contains 15 residues. The V end lost 1 base, the J end lost 4 bases, and 13 bases lay between the germline ends. The CDR3 sequence is CASSLYLRQGETQYF. Here the CDR3 DNA reads TGTGCCAGCAGTTTATATTTGAGGCAGGGAGAGACCCAGTACTTC.

V usage is TRBV11-3 and J usage is TRBJ2-2; tentatively, D is TRBD1 or TRBD2 (6 bases each). The V gene's germline CDR1 is SGHNT and CDR2 YENEEA. Trimming pared 11 bases from V and 1 base from J, leaving 11 bases between. The CDR3 length is 13 residues. CDR3 region: CASGARNTGELFF. The CDR3 DNA reads TGTGCCTCGGGGGCGCGGAACACCGGGGAGCTGTTTTTT.

The table lists this clonotype with a few counts. The chain couples TRBV20-1 to TRBJ2-5, with 7 positions matching TRBD2. The V segment lost 5 bases and the J segment 5 bases; nucleotides outside the gene matches: 8. Germline V lookup: CDR1 DFQATT, CDR2 SNEGSKA (reference sequence). This CDR3 has 13 residues. CDR3 sequence (DNA): TGCAGTGCTCCCGGACTAGTTGGGGAGACCCAGTACTTC. Residues: CSAPGLVGETQYF.

This clonotype has at least ten counts. The chain has TRBV12-3 or TRBV12-4 and TRBJ2-5; TRBD1 matches 10 bases. The length of the CDR3 is 14 residues. J gave up 5 bases and V 5 bases, and 5 bases lay outside the gene matches. The CDR3 coding sequence is TGTGCCAGCAGTCCAGGACAGGGGGGGGAGACCCAGTACTTC. Translated: CASSPGQGGETQYF.

This clonotype came up many times. The chain recombines TRBV28 with TRBJ2-5, with a tentative D call TRBD2 (6 bases). V was pared by 6 bases and J by 5 bases, with 19 bases between. The length of the CDR3 is 15 residues. Germline CDR1 reads MDHEN; CDR2 reads SYDVKM. The CDR3 spells CASSRSAGSLETQYF. The CDR3 DNA sequence: TGTGCCAGCAGCCGCTCCGCCGGGAGCTTGGAGACCCAGTACTTC.

This clonotype was seen repeatedly, ten times or more. V usage is TRBV2 and J usage is TRBJ1-6; 9 nucleotides align to TRBD1. The CDR3 is 19 residues long. The V gene's germline CDR1 is SNHLY and CDR2 FYNNEI. The V and J ends lost 4 bases and 0 bases, in that order; junction bases with no gene match: 10. This CDR3 is CASSVSRDRDSSYNSPLHF. In nucleotides, the CDR3 is TGTGCCAGCAGTGTATCCCGGGACAGGGATAGCTCCTATAATTCACCCCTCCACTTT.

Turning to this clonotype: This may stem from a read error, because a much larger clone lies one nucleotide away. This sequence joins TRBV4-2 and TRBJ1-2, with 8 bases that match TRBD1. The CDR3 spans 16 residues. The germline CDR1 and CDR2 sequences are LGHNA and YNFKEQ. In DNA form, the CDR3 reads TGTGCCAGCATCCAAGTGGACAGGGAAGAAAACTATGGCTACACCTTC. Translated, it gives CASIQVDREENYGYTF.

This chain joins TRBV6-5 and TRBJ2-7, with TRBD1 matching 7 bases. This CDR3 region has 15 residues. Germline V gives CDR1 MNHEY, CDR2 SVGAGI. Trimming cost V 2 bases and J 2 bases; bases outside gene matches: 6. CDR3 residues: CASSYKFDRAYEQYF. The CDR3 DNA is TGTGCCAGCAGTTACAAGTTTGACAGGGCCTACGAGCAGTACTTC.